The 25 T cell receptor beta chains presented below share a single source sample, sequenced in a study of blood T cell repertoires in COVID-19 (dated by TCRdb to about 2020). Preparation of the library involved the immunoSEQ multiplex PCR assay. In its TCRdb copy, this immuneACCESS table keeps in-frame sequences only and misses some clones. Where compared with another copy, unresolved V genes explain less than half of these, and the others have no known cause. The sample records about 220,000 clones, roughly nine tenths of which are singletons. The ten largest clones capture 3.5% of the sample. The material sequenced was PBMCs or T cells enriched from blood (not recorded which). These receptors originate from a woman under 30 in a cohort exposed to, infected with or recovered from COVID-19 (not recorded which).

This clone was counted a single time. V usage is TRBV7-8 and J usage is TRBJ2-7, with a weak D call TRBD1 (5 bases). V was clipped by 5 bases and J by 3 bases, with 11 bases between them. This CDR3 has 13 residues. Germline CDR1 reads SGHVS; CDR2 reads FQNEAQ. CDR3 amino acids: CASSKGKLYEQYF. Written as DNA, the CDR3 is TGTGCCAGCAGCAAGGGGAAGCTCTACGAGCAGTACTTC.

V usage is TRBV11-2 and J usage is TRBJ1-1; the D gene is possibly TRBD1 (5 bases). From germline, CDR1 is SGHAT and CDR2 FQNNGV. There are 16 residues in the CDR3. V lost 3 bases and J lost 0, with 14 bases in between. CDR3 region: CASSFNPPGMNTEAFF. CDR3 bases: TGTGCCAGCAGCTTTAACCCCCCAGGGATGAACACTGAAGCTTTCTTT.

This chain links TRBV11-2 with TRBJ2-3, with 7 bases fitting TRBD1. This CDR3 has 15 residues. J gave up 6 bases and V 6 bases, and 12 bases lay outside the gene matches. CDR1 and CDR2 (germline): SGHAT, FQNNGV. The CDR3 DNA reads TGTGCCAGCAGTCATACAGGGGCGCGCATGGATACGCAGTATTTT. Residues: CASSHTGARMDTQYF.

The CDR3 sequence: CASSFSGNTGELFF. CDR3 nucleotide sequence: TGTGCCAGTAGTTTTAGCGGAAACACCGGGGAGCTGTTTTTT. V usage is TRBV19 and J usage is TRBJ2-2; D may be TRBD2 (6 bases). This CDR3 has 14 amino acids. CDR1 and CDR2 from the germline V gene are LNHDA and SQIVND (reference sequence). The V gene lost 5 bases and the J gene lost 2 bases, with 9 bases spanning the gap. Full variable domain (missing parts from reference TRBV19 and TRBJ2-2): DGGITQSPKYLFRKEGQNVTLSCEQNLNHDAMYWYRQDPGQGLRLIYYSQIVNDFQKGDIAEGYSVSREKKESFPLTVTSAQKNPTAFYLCASSFSGNTGELFFGEGSRLTVL.

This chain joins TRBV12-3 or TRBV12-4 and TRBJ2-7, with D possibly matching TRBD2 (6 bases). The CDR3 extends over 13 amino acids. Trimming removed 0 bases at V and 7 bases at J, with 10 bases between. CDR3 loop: CASSLARLGEQYF. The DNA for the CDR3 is TGTGCCAGCAGTTTAGCTAGACTAGGGGAGCAGTACTTC.

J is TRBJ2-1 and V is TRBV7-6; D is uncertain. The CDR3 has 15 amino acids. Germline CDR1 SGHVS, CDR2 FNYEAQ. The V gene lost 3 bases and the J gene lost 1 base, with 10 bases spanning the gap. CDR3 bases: TGTGCCAGCAGCTTTGTTTCTAATTCCTACAATGAGCAGTTCTTC. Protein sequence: CASSFVSNSYNEQFF.

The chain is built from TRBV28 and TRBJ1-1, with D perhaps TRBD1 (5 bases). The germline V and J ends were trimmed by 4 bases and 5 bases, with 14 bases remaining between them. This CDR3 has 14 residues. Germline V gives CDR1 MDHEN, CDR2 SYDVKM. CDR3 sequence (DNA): TGTGCCAGCAGTTCCGGGGGATTGGTTACTGAAGCTTTCTTT. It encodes CASSSGGLVTEAFF.

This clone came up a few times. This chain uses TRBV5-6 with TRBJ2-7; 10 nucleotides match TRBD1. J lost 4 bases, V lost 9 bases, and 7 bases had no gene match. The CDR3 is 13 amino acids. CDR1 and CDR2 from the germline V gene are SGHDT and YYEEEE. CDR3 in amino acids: CAIGTGDGYEQYF. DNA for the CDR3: TGTGCCATAGGGACAGGGGATGGATACGAGCAGTACTTC.

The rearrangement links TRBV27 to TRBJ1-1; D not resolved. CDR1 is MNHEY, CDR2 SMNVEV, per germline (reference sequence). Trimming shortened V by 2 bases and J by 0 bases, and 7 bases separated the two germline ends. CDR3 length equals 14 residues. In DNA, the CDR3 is TGTGCCAGCAGTTTAGAGTTCATGAACACTGAAGCTTTCTTT. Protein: CASSLEFMNTEAFF.

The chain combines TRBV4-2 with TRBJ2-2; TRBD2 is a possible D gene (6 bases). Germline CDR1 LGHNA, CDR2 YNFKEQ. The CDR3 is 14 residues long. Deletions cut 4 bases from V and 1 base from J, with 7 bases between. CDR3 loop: CASSRDLNTGELFF. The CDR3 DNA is TGTGCCAGCAGCCGGGACTTGAACACCGGGGAGCTGTTTTTT.

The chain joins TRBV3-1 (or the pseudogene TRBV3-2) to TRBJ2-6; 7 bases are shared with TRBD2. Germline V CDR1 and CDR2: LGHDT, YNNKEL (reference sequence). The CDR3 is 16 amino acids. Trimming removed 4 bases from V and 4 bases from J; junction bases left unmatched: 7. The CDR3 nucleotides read TGTGCCAGCAGCCCCGGGACTACTAACGGGGCCAACGTCCTGACTTTC. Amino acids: CASSPGTTNGANVLTF.

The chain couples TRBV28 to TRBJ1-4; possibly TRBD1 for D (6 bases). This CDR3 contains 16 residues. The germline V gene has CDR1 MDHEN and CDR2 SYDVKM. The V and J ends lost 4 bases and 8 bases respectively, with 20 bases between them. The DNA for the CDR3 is TGTGCCAGCAGTTCCTCTGACCGGGACACTGGGGAAAAACTGTTTTTT. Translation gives CASSSSDRDTGEKLFF.

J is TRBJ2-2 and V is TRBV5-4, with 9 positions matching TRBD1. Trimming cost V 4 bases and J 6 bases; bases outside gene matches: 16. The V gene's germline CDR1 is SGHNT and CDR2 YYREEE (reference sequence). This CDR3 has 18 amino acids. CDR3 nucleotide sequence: TGTGCCAGCAGCCTGGGCGGGACAGGGAATTTGGTCTCCGGGGAGCTGTTTTTT. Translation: CASSLGGTGNLVSGELFF.

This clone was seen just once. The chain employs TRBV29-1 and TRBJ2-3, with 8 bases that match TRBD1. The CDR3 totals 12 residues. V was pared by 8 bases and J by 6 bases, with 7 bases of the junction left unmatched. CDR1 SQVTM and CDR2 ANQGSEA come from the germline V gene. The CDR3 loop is CSYGQGMDTQYF. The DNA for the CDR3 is TGCAGCTACGGACAGGGAATGGATACGCAGTATTTT.

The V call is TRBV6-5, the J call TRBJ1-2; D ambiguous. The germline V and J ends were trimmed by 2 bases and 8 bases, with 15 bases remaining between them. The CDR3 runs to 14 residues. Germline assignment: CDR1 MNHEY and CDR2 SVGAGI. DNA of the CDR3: TGTGCCAGCAGTTACGGCAGGCACTTTTCCGGCTACACCTTC. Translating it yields CASSYGRHFSGYTF.

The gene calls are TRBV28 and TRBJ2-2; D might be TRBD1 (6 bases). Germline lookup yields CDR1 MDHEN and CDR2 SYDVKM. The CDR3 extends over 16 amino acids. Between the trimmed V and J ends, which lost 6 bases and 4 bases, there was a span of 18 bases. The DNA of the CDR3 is TGTGCCAGCAGGGGGGCTCTTTTAACTTCCACCGGGGAGCTGTTTTTT. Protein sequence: CASRGALLTSTGELFF. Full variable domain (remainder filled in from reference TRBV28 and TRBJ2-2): DVKVTQSSRYLVKRTGEKVFLECVQDMDHENMFWYRQDPGLGLRLIYFSYDVKMKEKGDIPEGYSVSREKKERFSLILESASTNQTSMYLCASRGALLTSTGELFFGEGSRLTVL.

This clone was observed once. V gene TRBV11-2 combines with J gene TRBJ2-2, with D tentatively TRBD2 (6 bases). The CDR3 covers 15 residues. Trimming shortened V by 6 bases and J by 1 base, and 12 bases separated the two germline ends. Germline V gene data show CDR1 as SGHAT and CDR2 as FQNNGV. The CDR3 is CASRPLRGNTGELFF. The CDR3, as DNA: TGTGCCAGCAGACCCCTGCGGGGGAACACCGGGGAGCTGTTTTTT. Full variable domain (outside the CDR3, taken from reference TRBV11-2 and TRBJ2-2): EAGVAQSPRYKIIEKRQSVAFWCNPISGHATLYWYQQILGQGPKLLIQFQNNGVVDDSQLPKDRFSAERLKGVDSTLKIQPAKLEDSAVYLCASRPLRGNTGELFFGEGSRLTVL.

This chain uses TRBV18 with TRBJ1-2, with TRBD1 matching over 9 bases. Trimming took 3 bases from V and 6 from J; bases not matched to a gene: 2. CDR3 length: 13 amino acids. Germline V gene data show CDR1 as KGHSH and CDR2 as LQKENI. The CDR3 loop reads CASSPRTGDGYTF. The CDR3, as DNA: TGTGCCAGCTCACCGCGGACAGGGGATGGCTACACCTTC.

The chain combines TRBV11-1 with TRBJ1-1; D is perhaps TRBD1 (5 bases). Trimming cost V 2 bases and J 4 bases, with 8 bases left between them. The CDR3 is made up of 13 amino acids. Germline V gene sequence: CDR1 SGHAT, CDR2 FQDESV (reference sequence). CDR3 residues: CASSLPRVTEAFF. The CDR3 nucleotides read TGTGCCAGCAGCTTACCCAGGGTCACTGAAGCTTTCTTT.

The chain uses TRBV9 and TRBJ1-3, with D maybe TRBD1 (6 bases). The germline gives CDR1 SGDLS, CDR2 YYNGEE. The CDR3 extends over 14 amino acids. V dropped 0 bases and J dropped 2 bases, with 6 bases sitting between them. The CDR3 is CASSVAGAGNTIYF. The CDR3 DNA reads TGTGCCAGCAGCGTAGCAGGGGCTGGAAACACCATATATTTT.

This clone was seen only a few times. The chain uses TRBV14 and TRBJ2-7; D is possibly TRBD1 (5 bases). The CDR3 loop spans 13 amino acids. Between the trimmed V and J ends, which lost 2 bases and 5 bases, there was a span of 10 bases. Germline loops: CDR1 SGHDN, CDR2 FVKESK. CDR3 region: CASSQIGVDEQYF. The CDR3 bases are TGTGCCAGCAGCCAAATAGGGGTTGACGAGCAGTACTTC.

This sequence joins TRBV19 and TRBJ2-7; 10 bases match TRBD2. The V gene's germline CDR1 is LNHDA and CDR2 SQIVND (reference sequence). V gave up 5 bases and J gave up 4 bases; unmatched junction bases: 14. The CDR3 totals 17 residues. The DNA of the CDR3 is TGTGCCAGTAGTCCCACCTCGACTAGCGGGCTTCGTTACGAGCAGTACTTC. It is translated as CASSPTSTSGLRYEQYF.

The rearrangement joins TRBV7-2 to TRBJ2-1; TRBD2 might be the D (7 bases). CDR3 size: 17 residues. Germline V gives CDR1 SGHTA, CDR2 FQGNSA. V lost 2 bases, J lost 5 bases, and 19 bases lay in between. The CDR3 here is CASSLSRRRGLNNEQFF. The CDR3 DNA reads TGTGCCAGCAGCTTAAGTCGGAGGCGGGGGCTCAACAATGAGCAGTTCTTC.

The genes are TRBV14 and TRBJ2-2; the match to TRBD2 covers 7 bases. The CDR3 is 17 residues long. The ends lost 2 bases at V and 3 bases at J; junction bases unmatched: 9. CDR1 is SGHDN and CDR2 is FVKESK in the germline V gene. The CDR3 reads CASSQFRSGRDTGELFF. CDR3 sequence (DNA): TGTGCCAGCAGCCAATTTCGATCGGGGAGGGACACCGGGGAGCTGTTTTTT. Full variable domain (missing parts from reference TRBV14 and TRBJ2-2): EAGVTQFPSHSVIEKGQTVTLRCDPISGHDNLYWYRRVMGKEIKFLLHFVKESKQDESGMPNNRFLAERTGGTYSTLKVQPAELEDSGVYFCASSQFRSGRDTGELFFGEGSRLTVL.

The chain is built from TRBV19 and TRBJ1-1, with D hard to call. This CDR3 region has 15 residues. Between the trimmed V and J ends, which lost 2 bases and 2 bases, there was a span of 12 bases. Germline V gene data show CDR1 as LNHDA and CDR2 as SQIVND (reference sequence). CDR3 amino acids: CASSIRQRSNTEAFF. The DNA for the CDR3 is TGTGCCAGTAGTATAAGGCAGCGATCTAACACTGAAGCTTTCTTT.